These 16 T cell receptor beta chains were all obtained from the same sample, sequenced in a study of cytomegalovirus exposure and HLA in healthy donors (dated by TCRdb to 2016 to 2017). Library creation used the immunoSEQ multiplex PCR assay. The multiplex PCR relied on a mix of 60 forward primers for TCR Vbeta segments and 13 reverse primers for TCR Jbeta segments. TCRdb limited this immuneACCESS table to in-frame rearrangements with V and J called. A share of clones is missing; checked studies link under half to unresolved V genes, and the rest is unexplained. The sample table records under 250,000 clones. The ten largest clones add up to 1.1% of the sample. Sample: PBMCs. Source of these receptors: a girl aged 2-10 years in good health and CMV-seropositive.

The gene calls are TRBV2 and TRBJ2-5, with D unclear. Germline CDR1 reads SNHLY; CDR2 reads FYNNEI. Trimming removed 6 bases from V and 12 bases from J, with 17 bases in between. The CDR3 extends over 12 amino acids. CDR3 amino acids: CASSPQNQSKYF. CDR3 coding DNA: TGTGCCAGCAGCCCTCAAAACCAGTCCAAGTACTTC.

The V call is TRBV7-2, the J call TRBJ2-1, with TRBD2 matching over 11 bases. J gave up 3 bases and V 2 bases, and 6 bases lay outside the gene matches. This CDR3 has 17 amino acids. The V gene's germline CDR1 is SGHTA and CDR2 FQGNSA. The CDR3 DNA reads TGTGCCAGCAGCTTACCGGGACTAGCGGACCGCTACAATGAGCAGTTCTTC. Translated, it gives CASSLPGLADRYNEQFF.

V gene TRBV9 combines with J gene TRBJ2-7; TRBD2 matches 8 bases. The CDR3 consists of 15 residues. Germline lookup yields CDR1 SGDLS and CDR2 YYNGEE. Trimming removed 2 bases from V and 3 bases from J; junction bases left unmatched: 7. Here the CDR3 DNA reads TGTGCCAGCAGCGTCGGGCGGGAGGTGGTCTACGAGCAGTACTTC. Its translation is CASSVGREVVYEQYF.

The chain uses TRBV29-1 and TRBJ2-7, with 7 positions matching TRBD2. The J segment lost 4 bases and the V segment lost 6 bases, leaving 15 bases of the junction unmatched. This CDR3 region has 15 residues. Germline CDR1 SQVTM, CDR2 ANQGSEA. DNA of the CDR3: TGCAGCGTCGGAGGTAAGGGCGGGAGTCGTTACGAGCAGTACTTC. Protein: CSVGGKGGSRYEQYF.

The chain recombines TRBV30 with TRBJ2-7; D is unresolved. Germline loops: CDR1 GTSNPN, CDR2 SVGIG (reference sequence). The V gene lost 3 bases and the J gene lost 3 bases, with 9 bases spanning the gap. The CDR3 length is 12 residues. This CDR3 is CAWSPSGYEQYF. DNA for the CDR3: TGTGCCTGGAGCCCCTCGGGCTACGAGCAGTACTTC.

This sequence joins TRBV12-5 and TRBJ2-5, with 7 positions matching TRBD1. This CDR3 region has 14 residues. Germline trimming cut 3 bases from V and 2 bases from J; bases unmatched to any gene: 3. Germline-derived CDR1 and CDR2 are LGHNT and FRNRAP. As DNA, the CDR3 is TGTGCTAGTGGTTTAGGGGACAGACAAGAGACCCAGTACTTC. This gives the protein CASGLGDRQETQYF.

The chain has TRBV10-3 and TRBJ2-3, with a tentative D call TRBD2 (6 bases). CDR1 is ENHRY and CDR2 is SYGVKD in the germline V gene. Between the trimmed V and J ends, which lost 2 bases and 1 base, there was a span of 10 bases. This CDR3 is built from 15 residues. This CDR3 reads CAISEGRRGTDTQYF. As DNA, the CDR3 is TGTGCCATCAGTGAGGGGCGGAGGGGCACAGATACGCAGTATTTT.

This rearrangement joins TRBV5-6 to TRBJ2-7; D is unresolved. The V gene's germline CDR1 is SGHDT and CDR2 YYEEEE. The CDR3 contains 15 residues. V lost 0 bases to trimming and J lost 2 bases, with 12 bases between them. The CDR3 loop is CASSLGRVITYEQYF. For the CDR3, the DNA is TGTGCCAGCAGCTTGGGTCGGGTCATAACCTACGAGCAGTACTTC. Looking up the rest from reference TRBV5-6 and TRBJ2-7 gives the full variable domain: DAGVTQSPTHLIKTRGQQVTLRCSPKSGHDTVSWYQQALGQGPQFIFQYYEEEERQRGNFPDRFSGHQFPNYSSELNVNALLLGDSALYLCASSLGRVITYEQYFGPGTRLTVT.

The chain couples TRBV28 to TRBJ2-2; weak D call: TRBD1 (6 bases). The CDR3 is 15 amino acids. Trimming took off 6 bases at V and 2 bases at J, with 13 bases between the two ends. Germline-derived CDR1 and CDR2 are MDHEN and SYDVKM. CDR3 DNA sequence: TGTGCCAGCAGCTACAGGGTCGAAAACACCGGGGAGCTGTTTTTT. It encodes CASSYRVENTGELFF.

The genes are TRBV2 and TRBJ1-4; D unclear. Germline V CDR1 and CDR2: SNHLY, FYNNEI. Trimming cost V 0 bases and J 3 bases, with 11 bases left between them. This CDR3 has 16 amino acids. The CDR3 sequence is CASSEAPGAPNEKLFF. CDR3 nucleotide sequence: TGTGCCAGCAGTGAAGCCCCGGGAGCACCTAATGAAAAACTGTTTTTT.

This rearrangement joins TRBV10-3 to TRBJ2-1, with 7 bases lining up with TRBD2. The CDR3 consists of 16 residues. Germline V gene sequence: CDR1 ENHRY, CDR2 SYGVKD. The V segment lost 6 bases and the J segment 0 bases; nucleotides outside the gene matches: 8. The CDR3 loop is CAIRALLADSYNEQFF. DNA of the CDR3: TGTGCCATCAGGGCCTTGCTAGCGGACTCCTACAATGAGCAGTTCTTC.

The chain employs TRBV19 and TRBJ2-3; 7 bases line up with TRBD2. This CDR3 spans 15 amino acids. Germline values: CDR1 LNHDA, CDR2 SQIVND (reference sequence). The ends lost 6 bases at V and 2 bases at J; junction bases unmatched: 8. DNA for the CDR3: TGTGCCAGTAGCAACCTAGCGGCCCCCACAGATACGCAGTATTTT. It translates to CASSNLAAPTDTQYF.

The CDR3 sequence is CATEAGTSKVGEQFF. As DNA, the CDR3 is TGTGCCACCGAAGCCGGGACTAGCAAAGTGGGTGAGCAGTTCTTC. The V gene is TRBV28, the J gene TRBJ2-1, with TRBD2 matching 9 bases. CDR3 size: 15 residues. Germline-derived CDR1 and CDR2 are MDHEN and SYDVKM. J lost 9 bases, V lost 10 bases, and 16 bases had no gene match.

The chain employs TRBV14 and TRBJ2-7, with unresolved D. V lost 0 bases to trimming and J lost 4 bases, with 4 bases between them. The CDR3 extends over 12 amino acids. Germline CDR1 reads SGHDN; CDR2 reads FVKESK. Written as DNA, the CDR3 is TGTGCCAGCAGCCAAGATCAGTACGAGCAGTACTTC. Its translation: CASSQDQYEQYF.

The chain recombines TRBV19 with TRBJ2-2; 7 bases line up with TRBD2. The CDR3 extends over 15 amino acids. The trim removed 1 base at V and 7 bases at J, leaving 6 bases unmatched. The germline gives CDR1 LNHDA, CDR2 SQIVND (reference sequence). The CDR3 reads CASSIGGRTGGELFF. CDR3 sequence (DNA): TGTGCCAGTAGTATAGGCGGGAGAACTGGCGGGGAGCTGTTTTTT. Full variable domain (rest looked up from reference TRBV19 and TRBJ2-2): DGGITQSPKYLFRKEGQNVTLSCEQNLNHDAMYWYRQDPGQGLRLIYYSQIVNDFQKGDIAEGYSVSREKKESFPLTVTSAQKNPTAFYLCASSIGGRTGGELFFGEGSRLTVL.

The chain carries TRBV30 and TRBJ1-1; possible D gene TRBD1, 5 bases. Trimming stripped 4 bases from V and 0 bases from J, with 18 bases between. The CDR3 length is 16 residues. Germline CDR1 and CDR2: GTSNPN and SVGIG (reference sequence). CDR3 DNA sequence: TGTGCCTGGAACCCCCCAGGGAGGGTATTGAACACTGAAGCTTTCTTT. Protein sequence: CAWNPPGRVLNTEAFF.